These 30 T cell receptor beta chains were all obtained from the same sample, sequenced in a study of T cells in Graves' hyperthyroidism and ophthalmopathy. RNA transcripts gave rise to amplified TCR beta CDR3 regions. The HTBI primer set was used in a first-round RT-PCR of the TCR CDR3. TCRdb called the multiplex PCR reads again in MiXCR, with one record for every CDR3 protein. The sample has 250,000 to 350,000 distinct CDR3 sequences, about 15% seen once. The sample was blood. The receptor set was obtained from a man aged 30 to 45 with Graves' hyperthyroidism.

This clonotype was counted at least ten times. V usage is TRBV7-9 and J usage is TRBJ2-4; D uncertain. V dropped 3 bases and J dropped 9 bases, with 12 bases sitting between them. The germline V gene encodes CDR1 SEHNR and CDR2 FQNEAQ (reference sequence). The CDR3 is made up of 13 amino acids. The CDR3: CASSFPGPGIQYF. The CDR3 DNA is TGTGCCAGCAGCTTCCCAGGCCCGGGCATTCAGTACTTC.

This clonotype was observed a handful of times. The rearrangement links TRBV10-3 to TRBJ1-1, with TRBD1 identical over 8 bases. The CDR3 runs 12 residues. V shed 5 bases, J shed 10 bases, and the junction held 6 bases outside the gene matches. The germline gives CDR1 ENHRY, CDR2 SYGVKD. The DNA for the CDR3 is TGTGCCATCAGTTCGGACAGGGAGGTAGCTTTCTTT. Encoded protein: CAISSDREVAFF.

The chain links TRBV20-1 to TRBJ1-1; 7 bases match TRBD1. Trimming cost V 5 bases and J 12 bases; bases outside gene matches: 9. The CDR3 extends over 11 amino acids. The germline V gene encodes CDR1 DFQATT and CDR2 SNEGSKA (reference sequence). CDR3 sequence (DNA): TGCAGTGCTCTGACAGGGCCGGTTCCTTTCTTT. As protein: CSALTGPVPFF.

This chain connects TRBV30 to TRBJ2-3, with 9 bases that match TRBD1. The CDR3 loop spans 15 amino acids. Germline V gene sequence: CDR1 GTSNPN, CDR2 SVGIG (reference sequence). Trimming cost V 5 bases and J 4 bases; bases outside gene matches: 10. Written as DNA, the CDR3 is TGTGCCTGGGGTCCCCCGGGACAGGGAGCAGATACGCAGTATTTT. Its protein product is CAWGPPGQGADTQYF.

This clonotype came up many times. The V call is TRBV7-9, the J call TRBJ1-4; 8 bases map to TRBD1. Germline V gene sequence: CDR1 SEHNR, CDR2 FQNEAQ (reference sequence). V lost 5 bases, J lost 7 bases, and 6 bases stayed unmatched. This CDR3 has 14 residues. In DNA, the CDR3 is TGTGCCAGCAGCGGACAGGGCTGGGGTGAAAAACTGTTTTTT. It specifies CASSGQGWGEKLFF.

This clonotype has more than one count but fewer than ten. The chain has TRBV7-8 and TRBJ2-5, with 10 nucleotides matching TRBD2. The CDR3 totals 14 residues. Trimming took 4 bases from V and 4 from J; bases not matched to a gene: 3. Germline V gene lookup returns CDR1 SGHVS and CDR2 FQNEAQ. In DNA form, the CDR3 reads TGTGCCAGCAGCTCGGGACTAGCGACAGAGACCCAGTACTTC. Encoded protein: CASSSGLATETQYF. Full variable domain (missing parts from reference TRBV7-8 and TRBJ2-5): GAGVSQSPRYKVAKRGQDVALRCDPISGHVSLFWYQQALGQGPEFLTYFQNEAQLDKSGLPSDRFFAERPEGSVSTLKIQRTQQEDSAVYLCASSSGLATETQYFGPGTRLLVL.

This clonotype came up many times. The chain joins TRBV20-1 to TRBJ2-3; 12 bases agree with TRBD1. Trimming at V came to 6 bases and at J to 5 bases, leaving 9 bases not matched to a gene. Germline values: CDR1 DFQATT, CDR2 SNEGSKA (reference sequence). The CDR3 extends over 15 amino acids. The CDR3: CSAPGTGGRGDTQYF. DNA for the CDR3: TGCAGTGCACCCGGGACAGGGGGCCGGGGAGATACGCAGTATTTT.

At least ten counts were recorded for this clonotype. The chain is built from TRBV7-3 and TRBJ1-1; D is unclear. The germline gives CDR1 SGHTA, CDR2 FQGTGA. This CDR3 region has 13 residues. Trimming removed 3 bases at V and 0 bases at J, with 5 bases between. Here the CDR3 DNA reads TGTGCCAGCAGCTTTACTATGAACACTGAAGCTTTCTTT. It encodes CASSFTMNTEAFF.

This clonotype was detected only a few times. V is TRBV15 and J is TRBJ2-7; TRBD1 is a possible D gene (6 bases). V gave up 5 bases and J gave up 6 bases, with 20 bases separating them. The CDR3 has 15 amino acids. CDR1 is LNHNV and CDR2 is YYDKDF in the germline V gene (reference sequence). CDR3 sequence: CATSFLGASRREQYF. For the CDR3, the DNA is TGTGCCACCAGCTTCCTGGGGGCCTCGCGGCGCGAGCAGTACTTC.

This clonotype occurred a few times. This chain links TRBV27 with TRBJ1-6, with D perhaps TRBD1 (5 bases). The germline V gene encodes CDR1 MNHEY and CDR2 SMNVEV (reference sequence). V lost 6 bases, J lost 3 bases, and 21 bases lay in between. This CDR3 has 18 amino acids. The CDR3 protein is CASSVAASRDGYNSPLHF. The DNA of the CDR3 is TGTGCCAGCAGCGTTGCGGCGTCTCGGGACGGCTATAATTCACCCCTCCACTTT.

This clonotype occurred many times. The chain couples TRBV2 to TRBJ2-3; maybe TRBD1 (6 bases). The CDR3 loop spans 14 amino acids. Looked up from germline, CDR1 is SNHLY and CDR2 is FYNNEI. V dropped 5 bases and J dropped 1 base, with 10 bases sitting between them. CDR3 amino acids: CASSPTGGTDTQYF. The CDR3 bases are TGTGCCAGCAGTCCGACAGGAGGCACAGATACGCAGTATTTT. Complete variable domain (other parts from reference TRBV2 and TRBJ2-3): EPEVTQTPSHQVTQMGQEVILRCVPISNHLYFYWYRQILGQKVEFLVSFYNNEISEKSEIFDDQFSVERPDGSNFTLKIRSTKLEDSAMYFCASSPTGGTDTQYFGPGTRLTVL.

The chain is built from TRBV6-2 or TRBV6-3 and TRBJ1-5, with D maybe TRBD1 (5 bases). This CDR3 is built from 13 residues. Trimming removed 2 bases at V and 9 bases at J, with 11 bases between. Germline CDR1 MNHEY, CDR2 SVGEGT. CDR3 DNA sequence: TGTGCCAGCAGTTACCCCAAAAGGGGGCCCCAGCATTTT. Translated: CASSYPKRGPQHF.

This clonotype was counted a few times. The chain couples TRBV6-2 or TRBV6-3 to TRBJ2-1; D may be TRBD1 (5 bases). This CDR3 region has 13 residues. Germline V gene sequence: CDR1 MNHEY, CDR2 SVGEGT. Between the trimmed V and J ends, which lost 11 bases and 5 bases, there was a span of 16 bases. The CDR3 nucleotides read TGTGCCGCAGGGCAGGGCAGGGACAATGAGCAGTTCTTC. Translation: CAAGQGRDNEQFF.

This clonotype was recorded a few times. The J gene is TRBJ2-1, the V gene TRBV7-2; D is unresolved. The CDR3 runs to 13 residues. Germline lookup yields CDR1 SGHTA and CDR2 FQGNSA. V was cut by 5 bases and J by 6 bases, with 11 bases left in between. The DNA for the CDR3 is TGTGCCAGCAGCCCCCCCATTGGCAATGAGCAGTTCTTC. This sequence encodes CASSPPIGNEQFF. Combining the CDR3 with reference TRBV7-2 and TRBJ2-1 gives the whole variable domain GAGVSQSPSNKVTEKGKDVELRCDPISGHTALYWYRQSLGQGLEFLIYFQGNSAPDKSGLPSDRFSAERTGGSVSTLTIQRTQQEDSAVYLCASSPPIGNEQFFGPGTRLTVL.

This chain links TRBV29-1 with TRBJ2-5; TRBD1 matches 9 bases. There are 14 residues in the CDR3. The V and J ends lost 4 bases and 2 bases, in that order; junction bases with no gene match: 5. Germline assignment: CDR1 SQVTM and CDR2 ANQGSEA. CDR3 coding DNA: TGCAGCGTTGCGGACAGGGGTTCTCAAGAGACCCAGTACTTC. This gives the protein CSVADRGSQETQYF.

This chain joins TRBV10-3 and TRBJ2-1, with 14 bases matching TRBD2. The CDR3 totals 16 residues. Germline trimming cut 3 bases from V and 10 bases from J; bases unmatched to any gene: 8. Germline-derived CDR1 and CDR2 are ENHRY and SYGVKD. This CDR3 is CAISDTTSGRALEQFF. CDR3 sequence (DNA): TGTGCCATCAGTGACACGACTAGCGGGAGGGCCTTGGAGCAGTTCTTC.

Here the CDR3 DNA reads TGCGCCAGCAGCTGGGGGACTAGCGGTAGCTACGAGCAGTACTTC. This gives the protein CASSWGTSGSYEQYF. J is TRBJ2-7 and V is TRBV5-1, with 11 positions matching TRBD2. Trimming cost V 3 bases and J 3 bases; bases outside gene matches: 5. This CDR3 region has 15 residues. Germline V lookup: CDR1 SGHRS, CDR2 YFSETQ.

This clonotype was seen many times. The rearrangement joins TRBV7-3 to TRBJ2-1, with D possibly matching TRBD2 (5 bases). V lost 4 bases and J 6 bases, leaving 7 bases between the germline ends. Per germline, CDR1 SGHTA and CDR2 FQGTGA. The CDR3 loop spans 12 amino acids. The CDR3 here is CASSSLGNEQFF. CDR3 sequence (DNA): TGTGCCAGCAGCTCACTAGGCAATGAGCAGTTCTTC.

The table lists this clonotype with a few counts. The chain has TRBV19 and TRBJ1-2, with a tentative D call TRBD1 (5 bases). Looked up from germline, CDR1 is LNHDA and CDR2 is SQIVND (reference sequence). The CDR3 runs to 19 residues. The V gene lost 6 bases and the J gene lost 0 bases, with 26 bases spanning the gap. CDR3 in amino acids: CASSLFDGGVITPNYGYTF. CDR3 sequence (DNA): TGTGCCAGTAGCCTCTTCGACGGAGGGGTTATTACGCCTAACTATGGCTACACCTTC.

This chain links TRBV6-5 with TRBJ2-5, with 9 bases matching TRBD2. V trimming: 2 bases; J trimming: 13 bases; junction bases outside the gene matches: 11. Germline assignment: CDR1 MNHEY and CDR2 SVGAGI. The CDR3 has 14 amino acids. Here the CDR3 DNA reads TGTGCCAGCAGTTACAGACTAGCGGATCCTTTTATGTACTTC. Its translation: CASSYRLADPFMYF.

This clonotype has a count of ten or more. This rearrangement joins TRBV3-1 to TRBJ1-2; D is uncertain. Germline loops: CDR1 LGHDT, CDR2 YNNKEL (reference sequence). The V gene lost 5 bases and the J gene lost 4 bases, with 8 bases spanning the gap. The CDR3 sequence is 12 residues long. This chain's CDR3 is CASSGRLYGYTF. The CDR3 coding sequence is TGTGCCAGCAGCGGCAGGCTCTATGGCTACACCTTC.

Notes on this clonotype: It is unclear where the CDR3 begins or ends on the DNA, so no DNA is shown, and the CDR3 is as TCRdb lists it. The genes are TRBV11-2 and TRBJ2-5; the table gives TRBD2 as D, unverified against the DNA. Germline CDR1 is SGHAT and CDR2 is FQNNGV. Both ends counted, the CDR3 spans 21 residues. CDR3 loop: CASSFYICSARAGVAGETQYF.

The gene calls are TRBV12-5 and TRBJ2-5; D is ambiguous. The V gene lost 1 base and the J gene lost 3 bases, with 3 bases spanning the gap. This CDR3 region has 12 residues. Looked up from germline, CDR1 is LGHNT and CDR2 is FRNRAP. The CDR3: CASGLGEETQYF. The CDR3 DNA follows: TGTGCTAGTGGTTTGGGGGAAGAGACCCAGTACTTC.

Comments on this clonotype: This sequence may be a read error, since a much larger clone differs from it by one base. The rearrangement uses TRBV12-3 or TRBV12-4 and TRBJ1-5; TRBD1 aligns across 10 bases. The CDR3 runs to 14 residues. In DNA, the CDR3 is TGTGCCAGCAGTTTAGGGACAGGGGGTCAGTCCCAGCATTTT. Translating it yields CASSLGTGGQSQHF.

At least ten counts were recorded for this clonotype. The CDR3 coding sequence is TGTGCCAGCAGCCCTCTAGCGGGAGCGACGACAGATACGCAGTATTTT. Its translation: CASSPLAGATTDTQYF. The chain has TRBV7-9 and TRBJ2-3, with 10 bases identical to TRBD2. This CDR3 comprises 16 residues. The J segment lost 3 bases and the V segment lost 5 bases, leaving 8 bases of the junction unmatched. Germline V gives CDR1 SEHNR, CDR2 FQNEAQ (reference sequence).

This clonotype was observed a handful of times. V and J are TRBV28 and TRBJ2-5; no clear D. The CDR3 extends over 14 amino acids. Trimming pared 6 bases from V and 1 base from J, leaving 12 bases between. The germline V gene has CDR1 MDHEN and CDR2 SYDVKM. This CDR3 reads CASRHEVAQETQYF. In nucleotides, the CDR3 is TGTGCCAGCAGACACGAGGTGGCCCAAGAGACCCAGTACTTC.

This clonotype has just one count. A clone one base away is much larger, so this may be a read error. The chain is built from TRBV5-1 and TRBJ2-2; D not certain. Germline V gene sequence: CDR1 SGHRS, CDR2 YFSETQ. This CDR3 spans 15 amino acids. CDR3 loop: CANSVSGPNTGELFF. CDR3 bases: TGCGCCAACAGCGTATCCGGGCCGAACACCGGGGAGCTGTTTTTT. The entire variable domain, with the rest obtained from reference TRBV5-1 and TRBJ2-2, is as follows: KAGVTQTPRYLIKTRGQQVTLSCSPISGHRSVSWYQQTPGQGLQFLFEYFSETQRNKGNFPGRFSGRQFSNSRSEMNVSTLELGDSALYLCANSVSGPNTGELFFGEGSRLTVL.

A few counts support this clonotype. Here the CDR3 reads CASSGTFEQYF. CDR3 coding DNA: TGTGCCAGCAGTGGGACATTCGAGCAGTACTTC. The rearrangement links TRBV2 to TRBJ2-7, with D tentatively TRBD1 (5 bases). This CDR3 is built from 11 residues. Per the germline V gene, CDR1 is SNHLY and CDR2 is FYNNEI. Between the trimmed V and J ends, which lost 4 bases and 6 bases, there was a span of 7 bases.

Relative to its sample, this clonotype is medium-sized. DNA for the CDR3: TGTGCCAGCAGCTTAGATCGCGGGTCCGGGCGCGAGCAGTACTTC. Translating gives CASSLDRGSGREQYF. The chain combines TRBV11-2 with TRBJ2-7; tentative D call: TRBD2 (5 bases). Per the germline V gene, CDR1 is SGHAT and CDR2 is FQNNGV. The V end was cut by 0 bases, the J end by 6 bases, with 15 bases between. The CDR3 loop spans 15 amino acids.

This clonotype was counted ten times or more. V and J are TRBV11-2 and TRBJ2-7; D call uncertain. V was clipped by 5 bases and J by 9 bases, with 17 bases between them. This CDR3 is 13 amino acids long. Germline V gives CDR1 SGHAT, CDR2 FQNNGV. CDR3 protein: CASSPVGRLGQYF. The CDR3 DNA reads as TGTGCCAGCAGCCCCGTCGGCCGGCTGGGGCAGTACTTC.